Here is one TCR beta chain with its context. The data were taken from a study of blood T cell repertoires in COVID-19. The wider study: The cDNA or gDNA used as material had been derived from T cells, B-cell-depleted T cells, or PBMCs.

Some clones are missing from TCRdb's copy, which holds only in-frame ones; the method was immunoSEQ multiplex PCR. The sample has fewer than 25,000 clones, 80% to 90% seen once. The J segment lost 4 bases and the V segment lost 7 bases, leaving 2 bases of the junction unmatched. This CDR3 comprises 13 residues. This chain joins TRBV12-3 or TRBV12-4 and TRBJ2-1; 9 positions match TRBD1. Sequenced material: peripheral blood. The receptor was isolated from a human donor with acute or convalescent COVID-19. The donor label of this sample is uncertain. CDR3 bases: TGTGCCAGCACTGGACAGGGGTACAATGAGCAGTTCTTC. Protein: CASTGQGYNEQFF.